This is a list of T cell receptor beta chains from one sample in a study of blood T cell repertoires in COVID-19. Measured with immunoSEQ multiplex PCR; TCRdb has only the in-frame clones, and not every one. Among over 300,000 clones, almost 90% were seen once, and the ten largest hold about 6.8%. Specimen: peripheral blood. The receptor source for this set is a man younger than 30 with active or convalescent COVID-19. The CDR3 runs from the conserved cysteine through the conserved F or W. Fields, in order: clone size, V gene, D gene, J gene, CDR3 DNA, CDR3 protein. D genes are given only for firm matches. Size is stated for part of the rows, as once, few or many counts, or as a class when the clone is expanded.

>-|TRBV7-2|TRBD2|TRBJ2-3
TGTGCCAGCAGCCCACAAGCGGGAGCTGGAGATACGCAGTATTTT
CASSPQAGAGDTQYF
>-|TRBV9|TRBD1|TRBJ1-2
TGTGCCAGCAGCTCCGGACAGGGAGCTAACTATGGCTACACCTTC
CASSSGQGANYGYTF
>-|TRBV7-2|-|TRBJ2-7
TGTGCCAGCTACGACTCGCAGTTATCCTACGAGCAGTACTTC
CASYDSQLSYEQYF
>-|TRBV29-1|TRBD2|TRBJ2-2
TGCAGCGTCGCGAGGGGAGCGGGGGGCCTCACCGGGGAGCTGTTTTTT
CSVARGAGGLTGELFF
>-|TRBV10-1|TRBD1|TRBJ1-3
TGCGCCAGCAGGTTGGGGACAGGGGACGGAAACACCATATATTTT
CASRLGTGDGNTIYF
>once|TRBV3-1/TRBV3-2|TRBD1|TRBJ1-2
TGTGCCAGCAGCCAAAGGACAGGGGGCGTCGGCAATGGCTACACCTTC
CASSQRTGGVGNGYTF
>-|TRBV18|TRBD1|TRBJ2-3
TGTGCCAGCTCACCACGGACAGGGGGGGCGGATACGCAGTATTTT
CASSPRTGGADTQYF
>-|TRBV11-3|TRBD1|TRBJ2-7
TGTGCCAGCAGCTTATATACAGGGGGCGATAGATACGAGCAGTACTTC
CASSLYTGGDRYEQYF
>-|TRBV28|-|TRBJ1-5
TGTGCCAGCAGTTCACCGTCTCAGGCGTATAGCAATCAGCCCCAGCATTTT
CASSSPSQAYSNQPQHF
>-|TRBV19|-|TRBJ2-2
TGTGCCAGTATAGTGAAGGGGGCGAACACCGGGGAGCTGTTTTTT
CASIVKGANTGELFF
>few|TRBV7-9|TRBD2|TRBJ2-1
TGTGCCAGCATCCTCTTAAGCGGGAGAAAGTATGAGCAGTTCTTC
CASILLSGRKYEQFF
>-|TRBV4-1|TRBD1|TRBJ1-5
TGCGCCAGCAGCCAAGGGGACAGGGAGGATCAGCCCCAGCATTTT
CASSQGDREDQPQHF
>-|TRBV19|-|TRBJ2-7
TGTGCCAGTAGTATAGAAGCGTCCTACGAGCAGTACTTC
CASSIEASYEQYF
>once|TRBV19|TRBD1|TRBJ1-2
TGTGCCAGTAGTATAGAGCCGGGACAGGACTTTTCCTATGGCTACACCTTC
CASSIEPGQDFSYGYTF
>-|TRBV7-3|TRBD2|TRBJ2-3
TGTGCCAGCAGCCCGAGCGCCGCGGGAGGGCCGAAAGATACGCAGTATTTT
CASSPSAAGGPKDTQYF
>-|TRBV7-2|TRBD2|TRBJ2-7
TGTGCCAGCAGCTCAACCCCCGGGACTAGCCCATACGAGCAGTACTTC
CASSSTPGTSPYEQYF
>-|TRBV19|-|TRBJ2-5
TGTGCCAGCTCAGGGATCCAAGAGACCCAGTACTTC
CASSGIQETQYF
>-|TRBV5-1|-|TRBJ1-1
TGCGCCAGCAGCCCCTCGGTTGGGGGGGGGAACACTGAAGCTTTCTTT
CASSPSVGGGNTEAFF
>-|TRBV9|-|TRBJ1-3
TGTGCCAGCAGCTCATTCAGGGCCGCTGGAAACACCATATATTTT
CASSSFRAAGNTIYF
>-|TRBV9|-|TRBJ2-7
TGTGCCAGCAGCGCGCTAGACAGTCCCCACGAGCAGTACTTC
CASSALDSPHEQYF
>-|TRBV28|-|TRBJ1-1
TGTGCCAGCAGTTTCGTGGGGAGTCGCACTGAAGCTTTCTTT
CASSFVGSRTEAFF
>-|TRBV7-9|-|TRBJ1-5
TGTGCCAGCAGCGACAGCACGGGTTATAGCAATCAGCCCCAGCATTTT
CASSDSTGYSNQPQHF
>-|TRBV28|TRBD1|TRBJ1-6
TGTGCCAGCGGGTTGACAGGGGCCTATAATTCACCCCTCCACTTT
CASGLTGAYNSPLHF
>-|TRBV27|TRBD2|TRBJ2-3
TGTGCCAGCCTCACTGCAGCGGGAGGGCGAACAGATACGCAGTATTTT
CASLTAAGGRTDTQYF
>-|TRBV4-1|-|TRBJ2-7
TGCGCCAGCAGCCCACCAGGCACCAACGAGCAGTACTTC
CASSPPGTNEQYF
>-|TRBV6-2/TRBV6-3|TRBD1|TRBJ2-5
TGTGCCAGCAGTTACATGGCAGGGGGAGAGACCCAGTACTTC
CASSYMAGGETQYF
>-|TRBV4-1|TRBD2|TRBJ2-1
TGCGCCAGCAGCCAAGTTCTAGCGGGTAACAATGAGCAGTTCTTC
CASSQVLAGNNEQFF
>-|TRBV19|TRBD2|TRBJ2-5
TGTGCCAGTAGTGTTACCGGGACTAGCGGGAGGGAGACCCAGTACTTC
CASSVTGTSGRETQYF
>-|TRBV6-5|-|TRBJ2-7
TGTGCCAGCAGTTACTCGAAGGGGTACGAGCAGTACTTC
CASSYSKGYEQYF
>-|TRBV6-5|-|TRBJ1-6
TGTGCCAGCAGTTACCGGGTTTCCTATAATTCACCCCTCCACTTT
CASSYRVSYNSPLHF
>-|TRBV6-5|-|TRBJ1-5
TGTGCCAGTAGGGGGATGGGCAGAAGCAATCAGCCCCAGCATTTT
CASRGMGRSNQPQHF
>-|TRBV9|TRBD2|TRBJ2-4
TGTGCCAGCAGCGTAGATGGGACTAGCGGGGTCCTGGGCAAAAACATTCAGTACTTC
CASSVDGTSGVLGKNIQYF
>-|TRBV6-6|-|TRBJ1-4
TGTGCCAGCAGTTACACCGGGAAGACTGAAAAACTGTTTTTT
CASSYTGKTEKLFF
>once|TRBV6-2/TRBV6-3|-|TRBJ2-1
TGTGCCAGCAGCCGAGGTGTTGCTGAGCAGTTCTTC
CASSRGVAEQFF
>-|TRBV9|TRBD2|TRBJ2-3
TGTGCCAGCAGCGTAGCGGGAGGGAGGCCCACAGATACGCAGTATTTT
CASSVAGGRPTDTQYF
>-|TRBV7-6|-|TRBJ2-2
TGTGCCAGCAGCTTATCGGGCAGGGTAGAATGGGCCGGGGAGCTGTTTTTT
CASSLSGRVEWAGELFF
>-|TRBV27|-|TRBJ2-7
TGTGCCAGCAGTCCCCGGGTTGCGCCCTACGAGCAGTACTTC
CASSPRVAPYEQYF
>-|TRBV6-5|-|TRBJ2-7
TGTGCCAGCCGTCGACTTGCCAGGGGCCCTGGGCAGTACTTC
CASRRLARGPGQYF
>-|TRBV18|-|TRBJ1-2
TGTGCCAGCTCACCATCGTTACTGGGAGGGCCCAACTATGGCTACACCTTC
CASSPSLLGGPNYGYTF
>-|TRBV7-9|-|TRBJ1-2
TGTGCCAGCAGCTTCGGGGGCGCGGGAGAAGGCTACACCTTC
CASSFGGAGEGYTF
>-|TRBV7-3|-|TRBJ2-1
TGTGCCAGCAGCTCCCAGACACGATCCTACAATGAGCAGTTCTTC
CASSSQTRSYNEQFF
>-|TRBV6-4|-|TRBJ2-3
TGTGCCACCGCCGCCCGGGACACTAGCACAGATACGCAGTATTTT
CATAARDTSTDTQYF